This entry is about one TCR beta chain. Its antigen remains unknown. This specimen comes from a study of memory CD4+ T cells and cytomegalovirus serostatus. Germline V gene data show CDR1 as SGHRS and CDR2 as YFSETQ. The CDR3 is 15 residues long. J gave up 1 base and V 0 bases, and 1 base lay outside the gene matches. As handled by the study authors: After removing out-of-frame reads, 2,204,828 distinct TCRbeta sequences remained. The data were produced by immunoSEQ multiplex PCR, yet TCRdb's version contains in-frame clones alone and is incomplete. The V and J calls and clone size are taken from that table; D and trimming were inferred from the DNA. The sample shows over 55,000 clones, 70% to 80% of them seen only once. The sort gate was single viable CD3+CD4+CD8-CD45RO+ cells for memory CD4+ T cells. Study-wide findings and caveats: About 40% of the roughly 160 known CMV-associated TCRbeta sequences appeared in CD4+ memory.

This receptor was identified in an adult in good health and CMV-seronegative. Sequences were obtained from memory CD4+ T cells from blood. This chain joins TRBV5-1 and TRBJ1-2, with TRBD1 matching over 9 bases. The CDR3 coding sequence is TGCGCCAGCAGCTTGGGACAGGGGGTTAACTATGGCTACACCTTC. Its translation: CASSLGQGVNYGYTF. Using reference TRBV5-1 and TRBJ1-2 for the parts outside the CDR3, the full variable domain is KAGVTQTPRYLIKTRGQQVTLSCSPISGHRSVSWYQQTPGQGLQFLFEYFSETQRNKGNFPGRFSGRQFSNSRSEMNVSTLELGDSALYLCASSLGQGVNYGYTFGSGTRLTVV.